This T cell receptor (beta chain) was identified during a study of blood T cell repertoires in COVID-19. For the study at large: The United States, Italy and Spain provided the acute and convalescent COVID-19 samples. PBMCs, B-cell-depleted T cells, or T cells were the source of the cDNA or gDNA that made up the material.

V was cut by 0 bases and J by 2 bases, with 30 bases left in between. The CDR3 loop spans 23 amino acids. Germline V CDR1 and CDR2: SGDLS, YYNGEE. In the original workflow: Estimated nucleated cell counts came from reference gene primer amplification. The assay was immunoSEQ multiplex PCR, and TCRdb's table has in-frame clones only and misses some. From that table come the V and J calls and clone size; the DNA was used to work out D and trimming. The sample contains just under 90,000 clones, around 88% of which appear only once. The source is a man aged 60 to 75 with acute or convalescent COVID-19. The sequenced material came from peripheral blood. The genes are TRBV9 and TRBJ2-6, with a weak D call TRBD2 (7 bases). The CDR3 DNA reads TGTGCCAGCAGCGTAGATGTCTCGGGGGGCGGGTTGACGGTTGGAACTGGGGCCAACGTCCTGACTTTC. Translated: CASSVDVSGGGLTVGTGANVLTF.